A selection of T cell receptor beta chains follows, all from one sample in a study of T-cell reconstitution after alpha-beta-depleted transplantation in children. TCRdb processed the PCR reads anew with MiXCR; each CDR3 protein has one entry. The sample yields hundreds of thousands of distinct CDR3 sequences, approximately 16% seen once. The specimen was PBMCs from the stem cell graft donor, collected from the stem cell graft. The receptors were sampled from a human donor who donated a stem cell graft to a child with acute myeloid leukemia. Both conserved end residues are part of each CDR3. D genes are given only for firm matches. Clone sizes are given selectively: once, few, many, or a class where the clone is expanded.

V: TRBV9
D: NA
size: few
J: TRBJ1-2
DNA: TGTGCCAGCTCCTCTGTCGGAACAGGTCGGACCTATGGCTACACCTTC
CDR3: CASSSVGTGRTYGYTF

V: TRBV20-1
D: NA
size: few
J: TRBJ1-2
DNA: TGCAGTGCCCAGTCACGGATCAACTATGGCTACACCTTC
CDR3: CSAQSRINYGYTF

V: TRBV12-3/TRBV12-4
D: TRBD1
size: many
J: TRBJ2-7
DNA: TGTGCCAGCAGTTATAGTATAGGGGGCCTATACGAGCAGTACTTC
CDR3: CASSYSIGGLYEQYF

V: TRBV20-1
D: NA
size: many
J: TRBJ1-6
DNA: TGCAGTGCTAGAGTAGGGATGCAGAATTCACCCCTCCACTTT
CDR3: CSARVGMQNSPLHF

V: TRBV20-1
D: TRBD1
size: many
J: TRBJ1-4
DNA: TGCAGTGCTAGACTCTGGACAGGGACTGAAAAACTGTTTTTT
CDR3: CSARLWTGTEKLFF

V: TRBV20-1
D: NA
size: few
J: TRBJ1-4
DNA: TGCAGTGCCGGAGGGGACCGCTCGAGGGAACTGTTTTTT
CDR3: CSAGGDRSRELFF

V: TRBV9
D: TRBD2
size: many
J: TRBJ2-1
DNA: TGTGCCAGCAGCCTCTTCTCAGCGGGGAACTACAATGAGCAGTTCTTC
CDR3: CASSLFSAGNYNEQFF

V: TRBV20-1
D: NA
size: many
J: TRBJ1-1
DNA: TGCAGTGCTAGAGAAACTCAGAGGGAGGCTTTCTTT
CDR3: CSARETQREAFF

V: TRBV5-1
D: NA
size: NA
J: TRBJ2-7
DNA: TGCGCCAGCAGCCCGGACGTCACCTACGAGCAGTACTTC
CDR3: CASSPDVTYEQYF

V: TRBV20-1
D: NA
size: few
J: TRBJ2-7
DNA: TGCAGTGTCGGAGTGGGAGTACTGGACTACGAGCAGTACTTC
CDR3: CSVGVGVLDYEQYF

V: TRBV7-2
D: TRBD2
size: NA
J: TRBJ2-1
DNA: TGTGCCAGCAGGCTAGCGGGGGCGCAGTTCTTC
CDR3: CASRLAGAQFF

V: TRBV20-1
D: TRBD2
size: many
J: TRBJ2-5
DNA: TGCAGTGCTAGAGATCGGGGACTAGCCAGCATCCAAGAGACCCAGTACTTC
CDR3: CSARDRGLASIQETQYF

V: TRBV5-1
D: NA
size: many
J: TRBJ2-2
DNA: TGCGCCAGCAGGGGAACCGGGGAGCTGTTTTTT
CDR3: CASRGTGELFF

V: TRBV7-9
D: TRBD2
size: once
J: TRBJ2-5
DNA: TGTGCCAGCAGCGACGGGACTACACTCCAAGAGACCCAGTACTTC
CDR3: CASSDGTTLQETQYF

V: TRBV6-2/TRBV6-3
D: TRBD1
size: many
J: TRBJ1-5
DNA: TGTGCCAGCGGCCATCTCTCGGGGACAGGGGTTCAGCCCCAGCATTTT
CDR3: CASGHLSGTGVQPQHF

V: TRBV12-3/TRBV12-4
D: NA
size: few
J: TRBJ1-1
DNA: TGTGCCAGCAGTTTAGGGCACAGGGTCGGCACTGAAGCTTTCTTT
CDR3: CASSLGHRVGTEAFF

V: TRBV20-1
D: NA
size: many
J: TRBJ2-3
DNA: TGCAGTGCCCAGGGCGGTGGGGCTACCACAGATACGCAGTATTTT
CDR3: CSAQGGGATTDTQYF

V: TRBV5-8
D: NA
size: few
J: TRBJ1-1
DNA: TGTGCCAGCGGTAACTGGCGGTCTGAAGCTTTCTTT
CDR3: CASGNWRSEAFF

V: TRBV4-3
D: TRBD1
size: few
J: TRBJ1-5
DNA: TGCGCCAGCAGCCAATTAACAGGGGGCGGTCAGCCCCAGCATTTT
CDR3: CASSQLTGGGQPQHF

V: TRBV30
D: NA
size: NA
J: TRBJ1-1
DNA: TGTGCCTGGAGTGGATGGAGGGACGCTGAAGCTTTCTTT
CDR3: CAWSGWRDAEAFF

V: TRBV15
D: NA
size: many
J: TRBJ1-5
DNA: TGTGCCACCAGCAGACAGCAGGGAGGGGATCAGCCCCAGCATTTT
CDR3: CATSRQQGGDQPQHF